One and the same sample provided the 26 T cell receptor beta chains below, sequenced in a study of T cell repertoires in cytomegalovirus infection. TCRdb reanalysed the reads using MiXCR and keeps one entry per CDR3 protein. This table has a few hundred thousand distinct CDR3 sequences, 9.5% appearing once. Sequenced material: PBMCs. Receptors were obtained from a human donor in good health (CMV status not recorded). Some clones in this sample may be carry-over from other donors' samples.

The V call is TRBV20-1, the J call TRBJ1-5; D unclear. Germline CDR1 reads DFQATT; CDR2 reads SNEGSKA (reference sequence). Trimming shortened V by 6 bases and J by 7 bases, and 16 bases separated the two germline ends. This CDR3 region has 13 residues. The CDR3 region has the DNA TGCAGTGCCCAAAACATGAAGGACCAGCCCCAGCATTTT. Translating gives CSAQNMKDQPQHF.

This clonotype was recorded many times. This chain joins TRBV7-2 and TRBJ2-7; 7 nucleotides line up with TRBD2. There are 15 residues in the CDR3. V gave up 0 bases and J gave up 7 bases; unmatched junction bases: 9. The germline CDR1 and CDR2 sequences are SGHTA and FQGNSA. DNA for the CDR3: TGTGCCAGCAGCTTAGCGGCTAGCGGTCAATTGGAGCAGTACTTC. This codes for CASSLAASGQLEQYF.

About this clonotype itself: A much larger clone lies a single base off, so this may be a read error. The rearrangement links TRBV25-1 to TRBJ1-6; the D gene is possibly TRBD1 (5 bases). The CDR3 consists of 16 residues. Germline V gives CDR1 MGHDK, CDR2 SYGVNS. The germline V and J ends were trimmed by 3 bases and 7 bases, with 16 bases remaining between them. CDR3 residues: CASSDFGHLSNSPLHF. CDR3 DNA: TGTGCCAGCAGTGACTTCGGACACCTCTCCAATTCACCCCTCCACTTT. Supplemented by reference TRBV25-1 and TRBJ1-6, the full variable domain reads EADIYQTPRYLVIGTGKKITLECSQTMGHDKMYWYQQDPGMELHLIHYSYGVNSTEKGDLSSESTVSRIRTEHFPLTLESARPSHTSQYLCASSDFGHLSNSPLHFGNGTRLTVT.

This clonotype has ten or more counts. The V call is TRBV2, the J call TRBJ1-2, with a weak D call TRBD1 (5 bases). In germline, CDR1 is SNHLY, CDR2 FYNNEI. V shed 6 bases and J shed 8 bases, with 16 bases lying between them. The CDR3 consists of 13 residues. Here the CDR3 DNA reads TGTGCCAGCAGCCGCGGGACCCCGCCGGGCTACACCTTC. As protein: CASSRGTPPGYTF.

In the case of this clonotype: This may arise from a read error, as a much more abundant clone is one base away. The chain carries TRBV27 and TRBJ2-6; no clear D gene. V was shortened by 5 bases and J by 3 bases, with 8 bases between the two germline ends. There are 14 residues in the CDR3. The germline CDR1 and CDR2 sequences are MNHEY and SMNVEV (reference sequence). CDR3 region: CASSPYIGANVLTF. Here the CDR3 DNA reads TGTGCCAGCAGTCCTTACATTGGGGCCAACGTCCTGACTTTC.

This clonotype was counted many times. V is TRBV27 and J is TRBJ2-7; D is possibly TRBD1 or TRBD2 (5 bases each). The CDR3 runs 16 residues. Looked up from germline, CDR1 is MNHEY and CDR2 is SMNVEV (reference sequence). V was cut by 5 bases and J by 0 bases, with 17 bases left in between. The DNA for the CDR3 is TGTGCCAGCAGTCCTACCCAGGGACGGGACTCCTACGAGCAGTACTTC. It specifies CASSPTQGRDSYEQYF.

This clonotype was detected ten times or more. The J gene is TRBJ2-5, the V gene TRBV14; weak D call: TRBD2 (6 bases). The germline V and J ends were trimmed by 1 base and 7 bases, with 22 bases remaining between them. CDR1 and CDR2 (germline): SGHDN, FVKESK. CDR3 length: 17 amino acids. The CDR3 sequence is CASSQVGGRRGRPTQYF. The CDR3 DNA reads as TGTGCCAGCAGCCAAGTCGGGGGACGGCGCGGAAGACCGACCCAGTACTTC.

This clonotype has only a few counts. The chain joins TRBV6-6 to TRBJ2-1, with unresolved D. There are 12 residues in the CDR3. The ends were cut back, 8 bases at V and 0 bases at J, with 5 bases in the middle. Germline V gene lookup returns CDR1 MNHNY and CDR2 SVGAGI (reference sequence). In nucleotides, the CDR3 is TGTGCCAGCTACAGCTCCTACAATGAGCAGTTCTTC. Translated, it gives CASYSSYNEQFF.

The V call is TRBV24-1, the J call TRBJ2-1; D is tentatively TRBD1 or TRBD2 (5 bases each). CDR1 is KGHDR, CDR2 SFDVKD, per germline. Trimming shortened V by 9 bases and J by 9 bases, and 11 bases separated the two germline ends. This CDR3 comprises 11 residues. CDR3 region: CATGTPSEQFF. The CDR3, as DNA: TGTGCCACCGGGACCCCCAGTGAGCAGTTCTTC.

The DNA of the CDR3 is TGTGCCAGCAGTTACGGGGTGACAGGGCCCTCCACTGAAGCTTTCTTT. It translates to CASSYGVTGPSTEAFF. The V and J genes are TRBV6-6 and TRBJ1-1; 7 bases are a match to TRBD1. Looked up from germline, CDR1 is MNHNY and CDR2 is SVGAGI (reference sequence). Trimming at V came to 2 bases and at J to 4 bases, leaving 10 bases not matched to a gene. The length of the CDR3 is 16 residues.

This clonotype appeared many times. The V call is TRBV7-2, the J call TRBJ1-1; D is uncertain. There are 13 residues in the CDR3. Deletions cut 5 bases from V and 0 bases from J, with 7 bases between. CDR1 and CDR2 from the germline V gene are SGHTA and FQGNSA. CDR3 in amino acids: CASSPGLNTEAFF. The CDR3 nucleotides read TGTGCCAGCAGCCCCGGATTGAACACTGAAGCTTTCTTT.

Many counts were recorded for this clonotype. The chain recombines TRBV27 with TRBJ1-2; tentatively, D is TRBD1 (5 bases). The CDR3 is made up of 14 amino acids. Germline CDR1 and CDR2: MNHEY and SMNVEV (reference sequence). Trimming removed 8 bases from V and 7 bases from J, with 20 bases in between. The CDR3 loop is CASRGAGSLGGYTF. DNA of the CDR3: TGTGCCAGCCGAGGGGCAGGGAGTTTGGGTGGCTACACCTTC.

The rearrangement links TRBV7-6 to TRBJ2-7; TRBD2 matches 9 bases. CDR1 is SGHVS, CDR2 FNYEAQ, per germline. After removal of 4 bases from V and 5 bases from J, the junction contained 9 bases not matched to a gene. CDR3 size: 15 residues. Here the CDR3 DNA reads TGTGCCAGCAGCTCCTCCGGGACTAGCATCGACGAGCAGTACTTC. Protein product: CASSSSGTSIDEQYF.

This clonotype appeared a few times. The chain employs TRBV6-2 or TRBV6-3 and TRBJ2-1; 8 bases agree with TRBD2. V was clipped by 6 bases and J by 7 bases; unmatched bases: 8. The CDR3 spans 14 residues. The germline CDR1 and CDR2 sequences are MNHEY and SVGEGT. The DNA for the CDR3 is TGTGCCAGCAGGAACGGGGGGGCCGTGAATGAGCAGTTCTTC. It yields the protein CASRNGGAVNEQFF.

Many counts were recorded for this clonotype. The rearrangement links TRBV23-1 to TRBJ1-4; no clear D. TRBV23-1 is classed as an ORF, of uncertain function. V lost 3 bases and J lost 6, with 20 bases in between. The CDR3 covers 17 residues. CDR3 nucleotides: TGCGCCAGCAGTCATGGCTGGGCGGAGAAAGCGGATGAAAAACTGTTTTTT. It encodes CASSHGWAEKADEKLFF.

The table lists this clonotype with a few counts. The V call is TRBV19, the J call TRBJ1-5, with D maybe TRBD1 (5 bases). Trimming took 5 bases from V and 3 from J, leaving 11 bases between them. Germline values: CDR1 LNHDA, CDR2 SQIVND (reference sequence). This CDR3 has 14 amino acids. The CDR3 spells CASSSGALNQPQHF. CDR3 coding DNA: TGTGCCAGTAGTTCCGGGGCACTCAATCAGCCCCAGCATTTT.

This clonotype was seen a few times. The chain combines TRBV5-4 with TRBJ1-1; no definite D call. The V end was cut by 2 bases, the J end by 4 bases, with 9 bases between. The CDR3 extends over 13 amino acids. From germline, CDR1 is SGHNT and CDR2 YYREEE (reference sequence). The CDR3 DNA sequence: TGTGCCAGCAGCTTTACAGTGGGCACTGAAGCTTTCTTT. This gives the protein CASSFTVGTEAFF. The full variable domain, in which reference TRBV5-4 and TRBJ1-1 provide the parts outside the CDR3, is ETGVTQSPTHLIKTRGQQVTLRCSSQSGHNTVSWYQQALGQGPQFIFQYYREEENGRGNFPPRFSGLQFPNYSSELNVNALELDDSALYLCASSFTVGTEAFFGQGTRLTVV.

The sample holds a few counts of this clonotype. The chain is built from TRBV19 and TRBJ1-5; 7 nucleotides match TRBD1. The CDR3 covers 13 residues. Trimming cost V 6 bases and J 4 bases; bases outside gene matches: 3. Germline loops: CDR1 LNHDA, CDR2 SQIVND (reference sequence). CDR3 in DNA: TGTGCCAGTAGGGGACAGATGAATCAGCCCCAGCATTTT. This sequence encodes CASRGQMNQPQHF.

This clonotype turned up a few times. The DNA for the CDR3 is TGTGCCAGCAGTCGGGACTCCGTCAGCCAGTACTTC. Translation gives CASSRDSVSQYF. The V gene is TRBV6-6, the J gene TRBJ2-5, with D perhaps TRBD2 (6 bases). The CDR3 runs 12 residues. Germline values: CDR1 MNHNY, CDR2 SVGAGI (reference sequence). Trimming stripped 5 bases from V and 10 bases from J, with 14 bases between.

This clonotype was seen ten or more times. The V gene is TRBV4-2, the J gene TRBJ1-2; weak D call: TRBD1 (5 bases). Per germline, CDR1 LGHNA and CDR2 YNFKEQ. V gave up 4 bases and J gave up 6 bases, with 18 bases separating them. The CDR3 sequence is 15 residues long. In nucleotides, the CDR3 is TGTGCCAGCAGCCCTAAACGGGGGGGATTGCATGGCTACACCTTC. Protein product: CASSPKRGGLHGYTF.

This clonotype has more than one count but fewer than ten. The chain uses TRBV20-1 and TRBJ2-7, with 11 bases lining up with TRBD2. In germline, CDR1 is DFQATT, CDR2 SNEGSKA (reference sequence). The length of the CDR3 is 21 residues. V lost 3 bases to trimming and J lost 4 bases; unmatched junction nucleotides: 26. The CDR3 protein is CSARPLFLLAGGLTPTYEQYF. For the CDR3, the DNA is TGCAGTGCTAGGCCCCTCTTTCTCCTAGCGGGAGGCCTCACTCCGACATACGAGCAGTACTTC.

The V gene is TRBV27, the J gene TRBJ2-7; 7 bases fit TRBD2. Trimming took 6 bases from V and 1 from J; bases not matched to a gene: 12. Germline lookup yields CDR1 MNHEY and CDR2 SMNVEV (reference sequence). The CDR3 spans 16 residues. The CDR3 reads CASSLWREIGSYEQYF. CDR3 in DNA: TGTGCCAGCAGCCTTTGGCGGGAGATCGGGTCCTACGAGCAGTACTTC.

V is TRBV10-3 and J is TRBJ2-7; D may be TRBD1 or TRBD2 (5 bases each). The CDR3 sequence is 15 residues long. V was clipped by 3 bases and J by 6 bases, with 18 bases between them. Germline loops: CDR1 ENHRY, CDR2 SYGVKD. CDR3 coding DNA: TGTGCCATCAGTGACAAGGGGTGGGGAGATGGCGAGCAGTACTTC. The encoded protein is CAISDKGWGDGEQYF.

In this sample, this clonotype turned up a few times. The V gene is TRBV20-1, the J gene TRBJ1-4; TRBD1 might be the D (6 bases). V gave up 5 bases and J gave up 6 bases, with 19 bases separating them. The CDR3 has 15 residues. Germline CDR1 and CDR2: DFQATT and SNEGSKA (reference sequence). CDR3 DNA: TGCAGTGCTCCCCAGCCGGGCAGGGGATATGAAAAACTGTTTTTT. Translated, it gives CSAPQPGRGYEKLFF.

This clonotype occurred a few times. The chain uses TRBV7-2 and TRBJ2-1, with 12 bases matching TRBD2. This CDR3 region has 16 residues. V lost 1 base to trimming and J lost 6 bases; unmatched junction nucleotides: 4. The germline gives CDR1 SGHTA, CDR2 FQGNSA. The CDR3 DNA is TGTGCCAGCAGCTTAGGGACTAGCGGGAAACGCAATGAGCAGTTCTTC. Protein product: CASSLGTSGKRNEQFF. The whole variable domain, remainder taken from reference TRBV7-2 and TRBJ2-1, is GAGVSQSPSNKVTEKGKDVELRCDPISGHTALYWYRQSLGQGLEFLIYFQGNSAPDKSGLPSDRFSAERTGGSVSTLTIQRTQQEDSAVYLCASSLGTSGKRNEQFFGPGTRLTVL.

In this sample, this clonotype turned up many times. The chain recombines TRBV28 with TRBJ1-3; 8 nucleotides line up with TRBD1. Trimming at V came to 7 bases and at J to 0 bases, leaving 20 bases not matched to a gene. CDR1 and CDR2 from the germline V gene are MDHEN and SYDVKM. The CDR3 has 20 amino acids. In DNA form, the CDR3 reads TGTGCCAGCACCCTCCCCGGGCAGGGGGCCTTCCCCCTCTCTGGAAACACCATATATTTT. Translating it yields CASTLPGQGAFPLSGNTIYF.